The next 7 T cell receptor beta chains were all read from a single sample in a study of vaccination effects on CD4 cells after COVID-19. The assay was immunoSEQ multiplex PCR, and TCRdb's table has in-frame clones only and misses some. This table has some 22,000 clones, around 74% appearing once. Before sequencing, viral peptide pools were used by the ViraFEST assay to expand antigen-specific CD4+ T cells. Scientists isolated CD4+ T cells after a roughly 10-day culture period ended. Nobody among the vaccine recipients had prior SARS-CoV-2 infection (nucleocapsid antibodies were negative). Their cognate antigens are unknown. The sample in question was CD4+ T cells from PBMCs cultured with SARS-CoV-2 spike peptides, obtained before COVID-19 vaccination. The receptors originated from a human donor who received a COVID-19 vaccine.

The V gene is TRBV5-4, the J gene TRBJ2-7; 9 nucleotides line up with TRBD2. Germline CDR1 SGHNT, CDR2 YYREEE (reference sequence). Unmatched junction bases numbered 11, after V lost 4 bases and J lost 3 bases. The CDR3 consists of 16 residues. Here the CDR3 DNA reads TGTGCCAGCAGCCCCCCGGGGAGCGGGGGGTACTACGAGCAGTACTTC. Translation: CASSPPGSGGYYEQYF.

The rearrangement joins TRBV2 to TRBJ2-1; 13 nucleotides agree with TRBD2. The CDR3 consists of 15 residues. With V trimmed by 6 bases and J by 8 bases, 7 bases remained unmatched. Germline V gene lookup returns CDR1 SNHLY and CDR2 FYNNEI. CDR3 loop: CASRVGLAGYHEQFF. CDR3 DNA sequence: TGTGCCAGCAGAGTGGGACTAGCGGGATACCATGAGCAGTTCTTC.

V usage is TRBV6-5 and J usage is TRBJ1-2; D not certain. Germline assignment: CDR1 MNHEY and CDR2 SVGAGI. Trimming cost V 6 bases and J 1 base, with 12 bases left between them. The CDR3 is 14 amino acids. CDR3 DNA: TGTGCCAGCAGGGGATCCGCCAATAACTATGGCTACACCTTC. Its protein is CASRGSANNYGYTF.

The chain carries TRBV19 and TRBJ1-1; the D is unclear. The CDR3 totals 16 residues. Germline CDR1 is LNHDA and CDR2 is SQIVND (reference sequence). V lost 5 bases and J 0 bases, leaving 16 bases between the germline ends. The CDR3: CASSDGLRGMNTEAFF. The CDR3 nucleotides are TGTGCCAGTAGTGACGGTCTCCGAGGAATGAACACTGAAGCTTTCTTT.

This clone was observed a single time. Written as DNA, the CDR3 is TGTGCCAGCAGTGGGGGACGCGACAAAGTTTCTGGGGCCAACGTCCTGACTTTC. As protein: CASSGGRDKVSGANVLTF. The rearrangement links TRBV27 to TRBJ2-6, with D perhaps being TRBD1 or TRBD2 (5 bases each). The CDR3 spans 18 residues. Trimming removed 5 bases at V and 1 base at J, with 18 bases between. The V gene's germline CDR1 is MNHEY and CDR2 SMNVEV (reference sequence).

This clone was observed a single time. The chain joins TRBV19 to TRBJ1-1, with unresolved D. The CDR3 is made up of 13 amino acids. V lost 3 bases, J lost 7 bases, and 12 bases lay in between. CDR1 is LNHDA and CDR2 is SQIVND in the germline V gene (reference sequence). CDR3 loop: CASSISSGSEAFF. The DNA for the CDR3 is TGTGCCAGTAGTATTTCGTCGGGGAGTGAAGCTTTCTTT.

The chain employs TRBV5-6 and TRBJ2-7; D not resolved. Deletions cut 4 bases from V and 7 bases from J, with 21 bases between. The CDR3 is made up of 15 amino acids. In germline, CDR1 is SGHDT, CDR2 YYEEEE. CDR3 sequence: CASSPLGQVALEQYF. CDR3 bases: TGTGCCAGCAGCCCCCTCGGGCAGGTTGCCTTAGAGCAGTACTTC.